These 13 T cell receptor beta chains were all obtained from the same sample, sequenced in a study of CD8+CD57+ T cells in acquired aplastic anemia. It was patients with CD8+CD57+ cell expansion by flow cytometry who were chosen for sequencing. CDR3 and TCR beta VDJ profiling relied on genomic DNA as the template. TCRdb fed the reads into MiXCR, producing one record per CDR3 protein. The sample consists of approximately 160,000 distinct CDR3 sequences, less than 60% of them appearing once. The sequencing input was sorted CD4+, CD8+, or CD8+CD57+ T cells (not recorded which) from PBMCs. The receptors were gathered from a human donor with aplastic anemia.

The chain employs TRBV20-1 and TRBJ1-1; 7 bases are a match to TRBD1. The germline V gene has CDR1 DFQATT and CDR2 SNEGSKA (reference sequence). Unmatched junction bases numbered 14, after V lost 3 bases and J lost 1 base. The CDR3 loop spans 17 amino acids. CDR3 loop: CSASLDPNRGGNTEAFF. The CDR3 bases are TGCAGTGCTAGCCTCGACCCAAACAGGGGCGGGAACACTGAAGCTTTCTTT.

This clonotype is a singleton in its sample. The V and J genes are TRBV13 and TRBJ1-1; perhaps TRBD1 as D (5 bases). Trimming removed 3 bases at V and 0 bases at J, with 8 bases between. This CDR3 is built from 14 residues. CDR1 and CDR2 (germline): PRHDT, FYEKMQ (reference sequence). The CDR3 bases are TGTGCCAGCAGCTTCGGGGGGATGAACACTGAAGCTTTCTTT. Its translation is CASSFGGMNTEAFF.

This clonotype was found many times. The chain joins TRBV7-6 to TRBJ1-2; D gene ambiguous. Trimming pared 5 bases from V and 10 bases from J, leaving 17 bases between. The CDR3 is 13 amino acids. The germline V gene has CDR1 SGHVS and CDR2 FNYEAQ. Written as DNA, the CDR3 is TGTGCCAGCAGCCCGAGACTGTTGGGAGCCTACACCTTC. It translates to CASSPRLLGAYTF.

The rearrangement joins TRBV10-3 to TRBJ2-2; D is undetermined. Trimming pared 10 bases from V and 2 bases from J, leaving 14 bases between. CDR1 ENHRY and CDR2 SYGVKD come from the germline V gene. The CDR3 has 14 amino acids. The CDR3 DNA follows: TGTGCCAGCAAGCCTGACGGAAACACCGGGGAGCTGTTTTTT. The encoded protein is CASKPDGNTGELFF.

In this sample, this clonotype turned up many times. The V gene is TRBV20-1, the J gene TRBJ1-1; D not resolved. V was cut by 0 bases and J by 6 bases, with 17 bases left in between. The length of the CDR3 is 15 residues. Germline values: CDR1 DFQATT, CDR2 SNEGSKA (reference sequence). In DNA, the CDR3 is TGCAGTGCTAGAGATAAAGGGTACTCGAGCGCTGAAGCTTTCTTT. Protein: CSARDKGYSSAEAFF.

Remarks on this clonotype: The junction differs from germline at one of its ends, possibly a read error. The rearrangement links TRBV11-2 to TRBJ2-1, with TRBD2 matching 9 bases. In germline, CDR1 is SGHAT, CDR2 FQNNGV. This CDR3 spans 14 amino acids. CDR3 amino acids: CAISLVLAGNEQFF. CDR3 bases: TGTGCCATCAGCTTAGTACTAGCGGGCAATGAGCAGTTCTTC.

Many counts were recorded for this clonotype. The rearrangement joins TRBV10-2 to TRBJ1-1; D gene ambiguous. Germline V gene data show CDR1 as WSHSY and CDR2 as SAAADI. V lost 4 bases to trimming and J lost 0 bases, with 0 bases between them. CDR3 length equals 11 residues. DNA of the CDR3: TGCGCCAGCAGTGTGAACACTGAAGCTTTCTTT. It is translated as CASSVNTEAFF.

V gene TRBV29-1 combines with J gene TRBJ1-2; tentative D call: TRBD1 (5 bases). The CDR3 length is 14 residues. Germline V gives CDR1 SQVTM, CDR2 ANQGSEA. Trimming took 8 bases from V and 0 from J, leaving 16 bases between them. The DNA of the CDR3 is TGCAGCTTAGAATCGTCAGGGCCTAACTATGGCTACACCTTC. It codes for CSLESSGPNYGYTF.

As regards this clonotype: This could be a read error, since a much larger clone is one nucleotide away. The chain joins TRBV5-6 to TRBJ1-1, with D hard to call. CDR1 SGHDT and CDR2 YYEEEE come from the germline V gene. This CDR3 comprises 14 residues. The CDR3 sequence is CASGLWGGSTEAFF. The CDR3 coding sequence is TGTGCCAGCGGCTTGTGGGGTGGGAGCACTGAAGCTTTCTTT.

Points on this clonotype: One end of the junction does not line up with germline, which may come from a read error. The chain has TRBV7-7 and TRBJ2-5; 15 positions match TRBD2. The V gene's germline CDR1 is SSHAT and CDR2 FNYEAQ (reference sequence). This CDR3 has 18 residues. CDR3: CASTNQGLAGGIQETQYF. In nucleotides, the CDR3 is TGTGCTAGCACCAACCAAGGACTAGCGGGGGGGATTCAAGAGACCCAGTACTTC.

In the case of this clonotype: Being one base from a much bigger clone, this may be a read error. Without the conserved terminal phenylalanine or tryptophan, this CDR3 likely stems from a read error. The J gene is TRBJ1-1, the V gene TRBV5-1, with TRBD1 matching over 11 bases. V lost 4 bases, J lost 4 bases, and 9 bases stayed unmatched. This CDR3 has 16 residues. Germline CDR1 reads SGHRS; CDR2 reads YFSETQ. CDR3 nucleotides: TGCGCCAGCAGCGTGGGGACAGGGGGGTACGGCACTGAAGCTTTCCTT. Its protein is CASSVGTGGYGTEAFL.

This chain uses TRBV10-1 with TRBJ2-7; 7 nucleotides agree with TRBD1. The V segment lost 5 bases and the J segment 3 bases; nucleotides outside the gene matches: 4. The CDR3 spans 13 residues. Germline V gene data show CDR1 as WNHNN and CDR2 as SYGVQD (reference sequence). The CDR3 protein is CASSSGQNYEQYF. The CDR3 DNA is TGCGCCAGCAGTTCGGGACAGAACTACGAGCAGTACTTC.

The genes are TRBV9 and TRBJ1-6, with unresolved D. Trimming stripped 4 bases from V and 8 bases from J, with 10 bases between. CDR3 length: 13 amino acids. Germline assignment: CDR1 SGDLS and CDR2 YYNGEE. The CDR3 spells CASSPEWDSPLHF. As DNA, the CDR3 is TGTGCCAGCAGCCCCGAGTGGGATTCACCCCTCCACTTT.